Reported below is one T cell receptor beta chain. Other DNA sequences within the sample encode an identical CDR3. This sample was taken from a study of control samples from healthy donors and cancer patients. The V end was cut by 2 bases, the J end by 5 bases, with 12 bases between. There are 14 residues in the CDR3. CDR1 SGHTA and CDR2 FQGNSA come from the germline V gene. This table comes from immunoSEQ multiplex PCR, and its TCRdb copy is limited to in-frame clones, with some not included. The data show some 120,000 clones, roughly 84% seen once. Sequenced input: blood. The receptor was derived from a man in his forties in good health. The rearrangement links TRBV7-2 to TRBJ2-5, with D perhaps assigned TRBD1 or TRBD2 (6 bases each). CDR3 bases: TGTGCCAGCAGCTTATCGGGGGCAGGGGAGACCCAGTACTTC. Protein product: CASSLSGAGETQYF.